One sample yielded the 25 T cell receptor beta chains listed below, sequenced in a study of shared T cell receptors in the human thymus. The data were produced by immunoSEQ multiplex PCR, yet TCRdb's version contains in-frame clones alone and is incomplete. The table includes some 760,000 clones, approximately 85% detected once. These data were also reused for a study on human thymus T cells.

The sample taken for sequencing was thymocytes. The receptor source for this set is a girl less than two years old with a congenital heart defect.

The chain joins TRBV7-2 to TRBJ2-7, with 8 bases lining up with TRBD2. The CDR3 is 15 amino acids. V lost 4 bases, J lost 2 bases, and 7 bases stayed unmatched. Germline V gene sequence: CDR1 SGHTA, CDR2 FQGNSA. The CDR3 spells CASSSISGNPYEQYF. The CDR3 bases are TGTGCCAGCAGCTCCATTAGCGGGAACCCCTACGAGCAGTACTTC. Together with reference TRBV7-2 and TRBJ2-7, the CDR3 gives the full variable domain: GAGVSQSPSNKVTEKGKDVELRCDPISGHTALYWYRQSLGQGLEFLIYFQGNSAPDKSGLPSDRFSAERTGGSVSTLTIQRTQQEDSAVYLCASSSISGNPYEQYFGPGTRLTVT.

The V call is TRBV7-9, the J call TRBJ1-5; D perhaps matches TRBD1 (6 bases). The length of the CDR3 is 16 residues. Trimming removed 1 base at V and 7 bases at J, with 17 bases between. The germline gives CDR1 SEHNR, CDR2 FQNEAQ (reference sequence). The CDR3 region has the DNA TGTGCCAGCAGCTTAGTGACCCGACAGGTTCGACAGCCCCAGCATTTT. It is translated as CASSLVTRQVRQPQHF.

This sequence joins TRBV4-2 and TRBJ1-6; D is possibly TRBD1 (6 bases). Per the germline V gene, CDR1 is LGHNA and CDR2 is YNFKEQ. The CDR3 consists of 17 residues. V lost 0 bases to trimming and J lost 8 bases, with 17 bases between them. The DNA for the CDR3 is TGTGCCAGCAGCCAAGATCATCGACAGGATCGAGATTCACCCCTCCACTTT. This encodes CASSQDHRQDRDSPLHF.

The J gene is TRBJ1-6, the V gene TRBV6-5; D is ambiguous. The CDR3 runs to 13 residues. V gave up 5 bases and J gave up 7 bases, with 9 bases separating them. Germline V gives CDR1 MNHEY, CDR2 SVGAGI. The CDR3 is CASSRGGNSPLHF. CDR3 coding DNA: TGTGCCAGCAGTCGGGGTGGGAATTCACCCCTCCACTTT.

V and J are TRBV5-6 and TRBJ1-1; D is perhaps TRBD1 (6 bases). The CDR3 extends over 14 amino acids. V was clipped by 0 bases and J by 4 bases, with 10 bases between them. Germline-derived CDR1 and CDR2 are SGHDT and YYEEEE. The CDR3 coding sequence is TGTGCCAGCAGCTTGGGGGGACATCCCACTGAAGCTTTCTTT. This codes for CASSLGGHPTEAFF.

This clone was observed a few times. The chain combines TRBV7-2 with TRBJ2-3, with D perhaps matching TRBD2 (6 bases). Trimming left V 1 base short and J 2 bases short, with 13 bases between. CDR1 is SGHTA, CDR2 FQGNSA, per germline. The CDR3 runs 16 residues. The CDR3 sequence is CASSLEVSGNTDTQYF. CDR3 DNA sequence: TGTGCCAGCAGCTTAGAGGTTAGCGGAAACACAGATACGCAGTATTTT.

The CDR3 DNA reads TGTGCCATCAAGGCAGGGACTGGCACTGAAGCTTTCTTT. This sequence encodes CAIKAGTGTEAFF. The V call is TRBV10-3, the J call TRBJ1-1, with a tentative D call TRBD1 (5 bases). The V gene lost 7 bases and the J gene lost 4 bases, with 13 bases spanning the gap. The CDR3 is made up of 13 amino acids. The germline gives CDR1 ENHRY, CDR2 SYGVKD.

Details on this clone: The junction and the germline gene differ at one end; a read error may be behind it. V is TRBV13 and J is TRBJ1-2; D call uncertain. Germline V gives CDR1 PRHDT, CDR2 FYEKMQ (reference sequence). This CDR3 region has 13 residues. The DNA for the CDR3 is TGTGCCAACAGCCGGGGAACTAACTATGGCTACACCTTC. This gives the protein CANSRGTNYGYTF.

The chain couples TRBV20-1 to TRBJ2-5, with 7 positions matching TRBD2. In germline, CDR1 is DFQATT, CDR2 SNEGSKA (reference sequence). There are 11 residues in the CDR3. Here the CDR3 reads CSNWGGETQYF. DNA of the CDR3: TGCAGCAATTGGGGGGGTGAGACCCAGTACTTC.

This chain uses TRBV7-2 with TRBJ1-1, with 10 nucleotides matching TRBD1. V shed 0 bases and J 1 base; nucleotides not matched to a gene: 20. Looked up from germline, CDR1 is SGHTA and CDR2 is FQGNSA. This CDR3 comprises 22 residues. CDR3 in DNA: TGTGCCAGCAGCTTAGCAAAGAAGCCGGCGATTAGACAGGGGGCTACGAACACTGAAGCTTTCTTT. Translating gives CASSLAKKPAIRQGATNTEAFF.

This chain joins TRBV2 and TRBJ1-2; perhaps TRBD1 as D (6 bases). V shed 5 bases and J shed 5 bases, with 18 bases lying between them. CDR3 length equals 15 residues. Germline V gene sequence: CDR1 SNHLY, CDR2 FYNNEI. The CDR3 nucleotides are TGTGCCAGCAGTCAGGGCAGGGGCTTTCGGTATGGCTACACCTTC. It translates to CASSQGRGFRYGYTF.

This clone came up once. V usage is TRBV13 and J usage is TRBJ1-1, with D unresolved. The CDR3 spans 12 residues. Germline lookup yields CDR1 PRHDT and CDR2 FYEKMQ (reference sequence). V lost 3 bases, J lost 6 bases, and 8 bases lay in between. The CDR3 spells CASSFYQAEAFF. In nucleotides, the CDR3 is TGTGCCAGCAGCTTTTACCAGGCTGAAGCTTTCTTT.

The chain combines TRBV27 with TRBJ1-2; no reliable D call. Looked up from germline, CDR1 is MNHEY and CDR2 is SMNVEV (reference sequence). Trimming removed 2 bases from V and 10 bases from J, with 14 bases in between. This CDR3 comprises 13 residues. As DNA, the CDR3 is TGTGCCAGCAGTTTAGATGCGGGTAAGGACTACACCTTC. Protein: CASSLDAGKDYTF.

The rearrangement links TRBV10-3 to TRBJ2-7, with 8 bases fitting TRBD1. After removal of 6 bases from V and 6 bases from J, the junction contained 7 bases not matched to a gene. The CDR3 is 13 amino acids. Germline CDR1 reads ENHRY; CDR2 reads SYGVKD. CDR3 coding DNA: TGTGCCATCAGATCCGGGACAGGCGGCGAGCAGTACTTC. This gives the protein CAIRSGTGGEQYF.

This chain connects TRBV6-1 to TRBJ2-5; weak D call: TRBD2 (6 bases). Trimming stripped 1 base from V and 2 bases from J, with 11 bases between. The length of the CDR3 is 15 residues. The germline gives CDR1 MNHNS, CDR2 SASEGT. The CDR3 is CASSEVRRVQETQYF. CDR3 DNA: TGTGCCAGCAGTGAAGTGCGGAGGGTTCAAGAGACCCAGTACTTC.

V usage is TRBV6-5 and J usage is TRBJ2-5; TRBD2 agrees at 7 bases. With 5 bases clipped from V and 4 bases from J, the junction kept 10 bases outside the gene matches. Germline lookup yields CDR1 MNHEY and CDR2 SVGAGI. The CDR3 loop spans 15 amino acids. CDR3 nucleotide sequence: TGTGCCAGCAGTACAACGGGGGGAGTTGGAGAGACCCAGTACTTC. This gives the protein CASSTTGGVGETQYF.

In its sample, this clone was seen once. This chain uses TRBV12-5 with TRBJ1-2; D perhaps matches TRBD1 (6 bases). V lost 4 bases to trimming and J lost 8 bases, with 20 bases between them. CDR1 is LGHNT, CDR2 FRNRAP, per germline. This CDR3 is 15 amino acids long. CDR3 nucleotides: TGTGCTAGTGGTTCAAGGGGGAGAGGGCCGTGGGGCTACACCTTC. This codes for CASGSRGRGPWGYTF. The whole variable domain, filled in from reference TRBV12-5 and TRBJ1-2, reads DARVTQTPRHKVTEMGQEVTMRCQPILGHNTVFWYRQTMMQGLELLAYFRNRAPLDDSGMPKDRFSAEMPDATLATLKIQPSEPRDSAVYFCASGSRGRGPWGYTFGSGTRLTVV.

This clone was found once. The chain couples TRBV2 to TRBJ1-3; possible D gene TRBD1, 6 bases. V was trimmed by 4 bases and J by 0 bases, leaving 16 bases between them. Germline values: CDR1 SNHLY, CDR2 FYNNEI. The CDR3 is made up of 17 amino acids. CDR3 loop: CASSVIQGMSSGNTIYF. The CDR3 DNA is TGTGCCAGCAGTGTTATCCAGGGGATGAGCTCTGGAAACACCATATATTTT.

The genes are TRBV29-1 and TRBJ2-2, with no clear D. V lost 7 bases and J lost 2, with 14 bases in between. This CDR3 has 14 amino acids. Germline V lookup: CDR1 SQVTM, CDR2 ANQGSEA. CDR3 sequence (DNA): TGCAGCGCTAAAGCGTACCGAAACACCGGGGAGCTGTTTTTT. Protein product: CSAKAYRNTGELFF.

The chain has TRBV25-1 and TRBJ1-3; maybe TRBD1 (6 bases). CDR1 is MGHDK and CDR2 is SYGVNS in the germline V gene. Trimming took off 5 bases at V and 2 bases at J, with 10 bases between the two ends. The CDR3 extends over 14 amino acids. This chain's CDR3 is CASSKGGAGNTIYF. DNA of the CDR3: TGTGCCAGCAGTAAAGGGGGAGCTGGAAACACCATATATTTT.

V is TRBV11-2 and J is TRBJ1-3; unclear D gene. Between the trimmed V and J ends, which lost 0 bases and 0 bases, there was a span of 18 bases. CDR3 length equals 19 residues. Germline V gives CDR1 SGHAT, CDR2 FQNNGV. CDR3 residues: CASSLDRLRSRTSGNTIYF. CDR3 in DNA: TGTGCCAGCAGCTTAGATAGGTTGCGGAGTCGCACCTCTGGAAACACCATATATTTT.

This chain connects TRBV25-1 to TRBJ2-1, with TRBD2 matching 7 bases. CDR1 MGHDK and CDR2 SYGVNS come from the germline V gene. The CDR3 runs 15 residues. V dropped 2 bases and J dropped 6; count of bases not matched to a gene: 7. The CDR3 bases are TGTGCCAGCAGTGAACTTACGCTAGCGGCCAATGAGCAGTTCTTC. Protein: CASSELTLAANEQFF.

This clone was seen more than once but under ten times. The V and J genes are TRBV6-1 and TRBJ1-5; 9 nucleotides match TRBD1. In germline, CDR1 is MNHNS, CDR2 SASEGT. With V trimmed by 3 bases and J by 3 bases, 6 bases remained unmatched. The CDR3 consists of 16 residues. CDR3 in amino acids: CASSDGRTGDNQPQHF. In DNA form, the CDR3 reads TGTGCCAGCAGTGACGGGAGGACAGGGGACAATCAGCCCCAGCATTTT.

This chain joins TRBV15 and TRBJ2-1, with 8 bases matching TRBD2. Trimming removed 5 bases from V and 6 bases from J; junction bases left unmatched: 9. Germline V gene data show CDR1 as LNHNV and CDR2 as YYDKDF (reference sequence). The CDR3 spans 15 residues. The CDR3 DNA is TGTGCCACCAGCTGGCCGGGACTAGAGCTCAATGAGCAGTTCTTC. It yields the protein CATSWPGLELNEQFF.

The chain recombines TRBV28 with TRBJ2-4; 9 bases align to TRBD2. Germline trimming cut 5 bases from V and 0 bases from J; bases unmatched to any gene: 11. The CDR3 runs 18 residues. Germline loops: CDR1 MDHEN, CDR2 SYDVKM. The CDR3 loop reads CASSAAVAGDLAKNIQYF. The DNA for the CDR3 is TGTGCCAGCAGTGCTGCAGTAGCGGGGGATCTAGCCAAAAACATTCAGTACTTC. Full variable domain (rest looked up from reference TRBV28 and TRBJ2-4): DVKVTQSSRYLVKRTGEKVFLECVQDMDHENMFWYRQDPGLGLRLIYFSYDVKMKEKGDIPEGYSVSREKKERFSLILESASTNQTSMYLCASSAAVAGDLAKNIQYFGAGTRLSVL.